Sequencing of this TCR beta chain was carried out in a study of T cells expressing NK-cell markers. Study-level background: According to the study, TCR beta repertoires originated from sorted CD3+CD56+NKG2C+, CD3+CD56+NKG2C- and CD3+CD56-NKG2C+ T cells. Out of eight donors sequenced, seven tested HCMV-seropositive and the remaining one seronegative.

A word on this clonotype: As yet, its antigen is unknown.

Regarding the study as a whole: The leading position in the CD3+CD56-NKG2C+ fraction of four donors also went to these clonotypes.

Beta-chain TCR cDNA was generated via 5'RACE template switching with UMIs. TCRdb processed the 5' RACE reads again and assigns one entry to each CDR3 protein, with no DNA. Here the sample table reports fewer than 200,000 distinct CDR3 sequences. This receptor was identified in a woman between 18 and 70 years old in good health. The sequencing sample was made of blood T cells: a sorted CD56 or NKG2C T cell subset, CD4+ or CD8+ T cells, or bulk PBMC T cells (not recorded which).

CDR3: CASSLRLTDTQYF. The chain couples TRBV5-6 to TRBJ2-3. The germline gives CDR1 SGHDT, CDR2 YYEEEE. The CDR3 has 13 residues.